These T cell receptor beta chains were read from a single sample in a study of Ad26.COV2.S vaccination and SARS-CoV-2 variants. Measured with immunoSEQ multiplex PCR; TCRdb has only the in-frame clones, and not every one. Found here are about 350,000 clones, about nine tenths of them singletons; the top ten hold 6.4%. The starting material was peripheral blood, obtained in a trial of Ad26.COV2.S vaccine versus placebo. Source of these receptors: a person aged 18 to 59 who received the Ad26.COV2.S COVID-19 vaccine or a placebo. Both conserved end residues are part of each CDR3. D genes are given only for firm matches. Clone sizes are given selectively: once, few, many, or a class where the clone is expanded.

abundance: NA
j_gene: TRBJ2-7
len: 14
d_gene: TRBD2
v_gene: TRBV28
CDR3aa: CASTLREGLYEQYF
CDR3nt: TGTGCCAGCACCCTACGGGAGGGTCTCTACGAGCAGTACTTC

abundance: NA
j_gene: TRBJ2-3
len: 15
d_gene: TRBD2
v_gene: TRBV19
CDR3aa: CASSERGGFADTQYF
CDR3nt: TGTGCCAGTAGCGAGCGGGGGGGCTTCGCAGATACGCAGTATTTT

abundance: NA
j_gene: TRBJ2-1
len: 13
d_gene: TRBD1
v_gene: TRBV11-3
CDR3aa: CASSGTGLQGQFF
CDR3nt: TGTGCCAGCAGCGGGACAGGGCTACAGGGGCAGTTCTTC

abundance: once
j_gene: TRBJ1-1
len: 16
d_gene: TRBD1
v_gene: TRBV5-6
CDR3aa: CASSFTKTGGFTEAFF
CDR3nt: TGTGCCAGCAGCTTTACAAAAACAGGGGGCTTCACTGAAGCTTTCTTT

abundance: NA
j_gene: TRBJ1-1
len: 15
d_gene: NA
v_gene: TRBV9
CDR3aa: CASSAYRDQNTEAFF
CDR3nt: TGTGCCAGCAGCGCGTACAGGGACCAAAACACTGAAGCTTTCTTT

abundance: once
j_gene: TRBJ2-7
len: 15
d_gene: TRBD2
v_gene: TRBV19
CDR3aa: CASSIGGGTDYEQYF
CDR3nt: TGTGCCAGTAGTATAGGCGGGGGGACGGATTACGAGCAGTACTTC

abundance: few
j_gene: TRBJ1-2
len: 13
d_gene: NA
v_gene: TRBV19
CDR3aa: CASSFLGENGYTF
CDR3nt: TGTGCCAGTAGCTTCTTGGGGGAAAATGGCTACACCTTC

abundance: NA
j_gene: TRBJ2-1
len: 13
d_gene: TRBD1
v_gene: TRBV7-8
CDR3aa: CASSLKQGAMQFF
CDR3nt: TGTGCCAGCAGCTTAAAACAGGGGGCTATGCAGTTCTTC

abundance: NA
j_gene: TRBJ2-7
len: 14
d_gene: TRBD2
v_gene: TRBV3-1/TRBV3-2
CDR3aa: CASSPGLASNEQYF
CDR3nt: TGTGCCAGCAGCCCGGGACTAGCTAGCAACGAGCAGTACTTC

abundance: NA
j_gene: TRBJ2-5
len: 19
d_gene: TRBD2
v_gene: TRBV6-6
CDR3aa: CASSPRTGTSGRAHETQYF
CDR3nt: TGTGCCAGCAGTCCGAGAACCGGGACTAGCGGGAGGGCCCATGAGACCCAGTACTTC

abundance: NA
j_gene: TRBJ2-7
len: 16
d_gene: NA
v_gene: TRBV18
CDR3aa: CASSPPSGAKVYEQYF
CDR3nt: TGTGCCAGCTCACCACCGTCTGGGGCGAAGGTCTACGAGCAGTACTTC

abundance: NA
j_gene: TRBJ1-5
len: 13
d_gene: NA
v_gene: TRBV10-3
CDR3aa: CAISDRQRQPQHF
CDR3nt: TGTGCCATCAGTGATCGGCAGAGGCAGCCCCAGCATTTT

abundance: few
j_gene: TRBJ1-5
len: 17
d_gene: TRBD1
v_gene: TRBV7-9
CDR3aa: CASSAFTGQGVHQPQHF
CDR3nt: TGTGCCAGCAGCGCATTCACGGGACAGGGGGTCCATCAGCCCCAGCATTTT

abundance: NA
j_gene: TRBJ2-2
len: 13
d_gene: NA
v_gene: TRBV29-1
CDR3aa: CSGEGGFTGELFF
CDR3nt: TGCAGCGGAGAGGGGGGATTCACCGGGGAGCTGTTTTTT

abundance: NA
j_gene: TRBJ1-1
len: 14
d_gene: NA
v_gene: TRBV5-1
CDR3aa: CASSAGHLDSEAFF
CDR3nt: TGCGCCAGCAGCGCTGGACACCTAGATTCTGAAGCTTTCTTT

abundance: many
j_gene: TRBJ2-1
len: 13
d_gene: NA
v_gene: TRBV5-4
CDR3aa: CASRADSYNEQFF
CDR3nt: TGTGCCAGCAGAGCTGACTCCTACAATGAGCAGTTCTTC

abundance: few
j_gene: TRBJ2-7
len: 15
d_gene: NA
v_gene: TRBV5-1
CDR3aa: CASSLDSSVIDEQYF
CDR3nt: TGCGCCAGCAGCTTGGACTCGTCGGTGATTGACGAGCAGTACTTC